This T cell receptor (beta chain) was profiled in a study of technical replicates of blood from a handful of donors. Assay: immunoSEQ multiplex PCR; the TCRdb copy retains only in-frame clones and omits some. Counted here are around 70,000 clones, about 94% occurring once; the ten biggest clones make up approximately 0.4%. There are 15 residues in the CDR3. Trimming cost V 1 base and J 1 base, with 10 bases left between them. The germline V gene encodes CDR1 SGHNT and CDR2 YENEEA. V is TRBV11-3 and J is TRBJ1-1; D possibly corresponds to TRBD1 (6 bases). This TCR was sampled from a human donor in good health. The sample comprised T cells isolated from PBMCs. Here the CDR3 reads CASSLGGPANTEAFF. CDR3 sequence (DNA): TGTGCCAGCAGCTTAGGGGGGCCGGCGAACACTGAAGCTTTCTTT.